A single sample gave rise to the 7 T cell receptor beta chains below, sequenced in a study of human CD4 T cells and Enterobacteriaceae. Libraries were prepared by immunoSEQ multiplex PCR; TCRdb keeps only in-frame clonotypes and omits some of them. The sample records tens of thousands of clones, around 80% being singletons. Sorting took every CD4+ cell except CD45RA+CCR7+CD95- naive cells, reaching over 98% purity. The material sequenced was memory CD4+ T cells from blood. Every receptor here comes from a human donor in good health.

This rearrangement joins TRBV27 to TRBJ2-7; TRBD2 agrees at 7 bases. The CDR3 sequence is 13 residues long. Germline V CDR1 and CDR2: MNHEY, SMNVEV (reference sequence). V shed 7 bases and J 8 bases; nucleotides not matched to a gene: 11. CDR3 protein: CASTAGVGSKQYF. Here the CDR3 DNA reads TGTGCCAGCACCGCGGGGGTGGGATCCAAGCAGTACTTC.

The chain uses TRBV2 and TRBJ2-6, with D perhaps TRBD1 (5 bases). V shed 6 bases and J shed 4 bases, with 7 bases lying between them. There are 13 residues in the CDR3. The V gene's germline CDR1 is SNHLY and CDR2 FYNNEI. The CDR3 reads CASSRVGANVLTF. CDR3 nucleotide sequence: TGTGCCAGCAGCAGGGTCGGGGCCAACGTCCTGACTTTC.

This chain joins TRBV6-6 and TRBJ2-2; a weak D match, TRBD1 (6 bases). The V end lost 7 bases, the J end lost 2 bases, and 11 bases lay between the germline ends. The CDR3 length is 14 residues. Germline values: CDR1 MNHNY, CDR2 SVGAGI (reference sequence). DNA for the CDR3: TGTGCCAGCAACCGGGACACCAACACCGGGGAGCTGTTTTTT. It translates to CASNRDTNTGELFF.

Sample share makes this clone medium-sized (0.01 to 0.1%). V gene TRBV29-1 combines with J gene TRBJ1-5, with D unclear. V was clipped by 4 bases and J by 2 bases, with 15 bases between them. There are 15 residues in the CDR3. In germline, CDR1 is SQVTM, CDR2 ANQGSEA. The CDR3 DNA reads as TGCAGCGTTGCTGATGGACTGATCGGCAATCAGCCCCAGCATTTT. Its protein product is CSVADGLIGNQPQHF.

The CDR3 loop is CATSREGSYEQYF. As DNA, the CDR3 is TGTGCCACTTCGAGAGAGGGCTCCTACGAGCAGTACTTC. This chain connects TRBV15 to TRBJ2-7; weak D call: TRBD2 (5 bases). The germline CDR1 and CDR2 sequences are LNHNV and YYDKDF (reference sequence). The CDR3 runs to 13 residues. The ends were cut back, 9 bases at V and 0 bases at J, with 12 bases in the middle.

The J gene is TRBJ2-2, the V gene TRBV9, with a possible D match to TRBD1 (5 bases). The CDR3 loop spans 15 amino acids. V dropped 3 bases and J dropped 4 bases, with 13 bases sitting between them. Germline V CDR1 and CDR2: SGDLS, YYNGEE. The CDR3 protein is CASSAQQVSTGELFF. The CDR3 coding sequence is TGTGCCAGCAGCGCCCAACAGGTTAGCACCGGGGAGCTGTTTTTT.

The gene calls are TRBV29-1 and TRBJ2-7; possible D gene TRBD1, 5 bases. This CDR3 is 12 amino acids long. CDR1 and CDR2 from the germline V gene are SQVTM and ANQGSEA. Trimming left V 5 bases short and J 3 bases short, with 11 bases between. The CDR3 region has the DNA TGCAGCGTTCTTTCAGGGCACTACGAGCAGTACTTC. Amino acid sequence: CSVLSGHYEQYF.